The source of this TCR beta chain is a study of T cells and copy number aberrations in small-cell lung cancer. TCRdb's copy holds only in-frame clones and misses some; the assay was immunoSEQ multiplex PCR. The data contain some 9,300 clones, about 75% of them singletons. Findings and caveats of the study: Sequencing artifacts are a known risk, since all specimens were formalin-fixed paraffin-embedded. Compared with adjacent lung tissue, tumors had lower T-cell richness and clonality and non-significantly lower density.

Donors were all either smokers or heavy second-hand smokers. Collected at least 2 cm from the tumor margin, the adjacent lung showed no malignant cells. Comment on this clone: Its antigen remains unidentified.

The germline CDR1 and CDR2 sequences are LNHNV and YYDKDF (reference sequence). This CDR3 comprises 13 residues. Trimming stripped 0 bases from V and 2 bases from J, with 2 bases between. The sequencing input was normal tissue next to the tumor. The chain couples TRBV15 to TRBJ1-3; no clear D gene. This sequence was found in a man in his fifties or sixties with small cell lung cancer. The CDR3 region is CATSRDPGNTIYF. For the CDR3, the DNA is TGTGCCACCAGCAGAGATCCTGGAAACACCATATATTTT. Drawing the rest from reference TRBV15 and TRBJ1-3, the complete variable domain is DAMVIQNPRYQVTQFGKPVTLSCSQTLNHNVMYWYQQKSSQAPKLLFHYYDKDFNNEADTPDNFQSRRPNTSFCFLDIRSPGLGDTAMYLCATSRDPGNTIYFGEGSWLTVV.